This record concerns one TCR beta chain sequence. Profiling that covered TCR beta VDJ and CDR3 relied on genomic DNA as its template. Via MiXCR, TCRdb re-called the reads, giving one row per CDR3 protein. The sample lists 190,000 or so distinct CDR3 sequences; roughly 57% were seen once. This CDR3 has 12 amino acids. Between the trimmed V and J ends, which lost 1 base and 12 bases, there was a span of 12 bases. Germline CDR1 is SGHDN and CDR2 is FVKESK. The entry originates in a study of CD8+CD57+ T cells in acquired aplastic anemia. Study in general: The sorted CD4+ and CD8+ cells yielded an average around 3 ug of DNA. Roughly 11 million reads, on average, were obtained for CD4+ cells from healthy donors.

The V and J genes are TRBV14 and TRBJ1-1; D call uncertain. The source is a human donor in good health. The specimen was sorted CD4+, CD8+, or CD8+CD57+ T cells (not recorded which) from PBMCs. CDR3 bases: TGTGCCAGCAGCCAAGTCCCGCAGAGACCTTTCTTT. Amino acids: CASSQVPQRPFF.